This T cell receptor beta chain was recorded in a study of Graves' ophthalmopathy and Graves' hyperthyroidism. Study information: Upon initial diagnosis and before any treatment, peripheral blood was collected.

Regarding the study as a whole: Among thyroid clonotypes expanded above 0.001 frequency, most also appeared in blood.

CDR3 regions of TCR beta were amplified from RNA transcripts. The workflow started with a first-round RT-PCR run with HTBI primers and then moved on to a second-round multiplex PCR. MiXCR was run by TCRdb on the multiplex PCR reads, yielding one entry per CDR3 protein. The data hold around 600,000 distinct CDR3 sequences, with 35% to 50% observed a single time. V gave up 0 bases and J gave up 7 bases; unmatched junction bases: 10. This CDR3 contains 17 residues. Germline V gene sequence: CDR1 SGHRS, CDR2 YFSETQ. Concerning this clonotype itself: Its antigen is not known.

Sequenced sample: peripheral blood. The sequence came from an adult man with Graves' ophthalmopathy. V and J are TRBV5-1 and TRBJ2-2, with 9 nucleotides matching TRBD1. The CDR3 coding sequence is TGCGCCAGCAGCTTGGAAGGACAGGGGCCTTTGGTCGGGGAGCTGTTTTTT. It translates to CASSLEGQGPLVGELFF.